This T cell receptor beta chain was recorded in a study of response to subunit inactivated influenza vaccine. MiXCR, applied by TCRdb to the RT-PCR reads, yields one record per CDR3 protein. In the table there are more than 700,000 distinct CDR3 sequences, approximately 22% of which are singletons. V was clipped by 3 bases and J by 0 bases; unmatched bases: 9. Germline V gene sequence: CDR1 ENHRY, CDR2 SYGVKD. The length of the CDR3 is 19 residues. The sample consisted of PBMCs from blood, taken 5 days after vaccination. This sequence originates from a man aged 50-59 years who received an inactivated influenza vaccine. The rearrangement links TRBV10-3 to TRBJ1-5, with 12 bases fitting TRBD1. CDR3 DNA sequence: TGTGCCATCAGTGAATTCGGGACAGGGGGCTCCGTTAGCAATCAGCCCCAGCATTTT. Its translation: CAISEFGTGGSVSNQPQHF.